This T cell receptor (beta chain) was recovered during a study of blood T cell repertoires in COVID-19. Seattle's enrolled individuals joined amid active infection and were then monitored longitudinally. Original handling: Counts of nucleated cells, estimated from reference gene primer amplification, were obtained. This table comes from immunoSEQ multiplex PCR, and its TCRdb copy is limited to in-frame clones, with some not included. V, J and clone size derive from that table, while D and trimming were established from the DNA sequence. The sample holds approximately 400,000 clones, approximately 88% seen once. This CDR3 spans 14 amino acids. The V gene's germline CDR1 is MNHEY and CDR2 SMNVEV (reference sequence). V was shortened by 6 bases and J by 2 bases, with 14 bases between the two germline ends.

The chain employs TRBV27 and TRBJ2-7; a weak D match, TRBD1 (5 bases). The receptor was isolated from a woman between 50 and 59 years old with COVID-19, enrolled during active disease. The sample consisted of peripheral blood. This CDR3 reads CASSHRVGAYEQYF. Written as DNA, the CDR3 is TGTGCCAGCAGCCACCGAGTAGGGGCCTACGAGCAGTACTTC.